The clone carrying this TCR beta chain turned up a few times. The target antigen is unknown. TCRdb recomputed calls from the reads with MiXCR, one row per CDR3 protein. Of under 300,000 distinct CDR3 sequences listed, approximately 15% are singletons. The data originate from a study of T cell repertoires in cytomegalovirus infection. Study-wide results and limits: HLA-C-restricted, CMV-specific TCR beta clonotypes were dominant ex vivo.

Germline V gene sequence: CDR1 MDHEN, CDR2 SYDVKM. The CDR3 is 14 amino acids. V lost 6 bases to trimming and J lost 7 bases; unmatched junction nucleotides: 11. This chain connects TRBV28 to TRBJ1-1; the match to TRBD1 covers 7 bases. Sequenced material: CD8+ T cells from PBMCs. The source of this sequence is a human donor in good health (CMV status not recorded). Some clones in this sample may be carry-over from other donors' samples. For the CDR3, the DNA is TGTGCCAGCAGCCTGAGACAGGGCCACTTTGAAGCTTTCTTT. The encoded protein is CASSLRQGHFEAFF.